What follows are 18 T cell receptor beta chains derived from one specimen sequenced in a study of blood T cells in healthy people across ages. Together with a sample-barcoded 5' primer, a J-beta primer mix was included in a second PCR lasting about 7 to 12 cycles. One entry per CDR3 protein, called by TCRdb with MiXCR from the 5' RACE reads. Among around 1,700,000 distinct CDR3 sequences, roughly 27% were seen once, and the ten largest hold 6.5% to 8.5%. The source material was blood. All receptors come from a woman in her twenties or thirties in good health.

As to this clonotype: This may come from a read error, since a much larger clone is one base off. The chain has TRBV7-8 and TRBJ2-7; 8 positions match TRBD2. Matching the DNA end better, TRBJ2-4 makes the J call doubtful. This CDR3 region has 16 residues. Germline lookup yields CDR1 SGHVS and CDR2 FQNEAQ. The CDR3 DNA reads as TGTGCCAACAGCGCTAGACTAGCGTCAAGTGGAAACATTCAGTACTTC. Amino acids: CANSARLASSGNIQYF.

This clonotype occurred a few times. The J gene is TRBJ1-1, the V gene TRBV9; unclear D gene. V lost 8 bases, J lost 5 bases, and 16 bases lay in between. Per germline, CDR1 SGDLS and CDR2 YYNGEE. This CDR3 is 13 amino acids long. The CDR3 loop is CASARDLGTEAFF. The CDR3 nucleotides read TGTGCCAGTGCCCGGGATCTCGGAACTGAAGCTTTCTTT. Together with reference TRBV9 and TRBJ1-1, the CDR3 gives the full variable domain: DSGVTQTPKHLITATGQRVTLRCSPRSGDLSVYWYQQSLDQGLQFLIQYYNGEERAKGNILERFSAQQFPDLHSELNLSSLELGDSALYFCASARDLGTEAFFGQGTRLTVV.

The chain combines TRBV5-1 with TRBJ2-1; D tentatively reads TRBD1 or TRBD2 (6 bases each). CDR3 length: 14 amino acids. Trimming left V 2 bases short and J 5 bases short, with 11 bases between. CDR1 is SGHRS, CDR2 YFSETQ, per germline. Written as DNA, the CDR3 is TGCGCCAGCAGCTTCCGGGGGCCCGACAATGAGCAGTTCTTC. Translated: CASSFRGPDNEQFF.

This clonotype was picked up many times. V is TRBV12-3 or TRBV12-4 and J is TRBJ2-7, with D possibly being TRBD2 (6 bases). The ends were cut back, 6 bases at V and 4 bases at J, with 16 bases in the middle. The CDR3 spans 14 residues. CDR3 residues: CASSDPPGDYEQYF. In nucleotides, the CDR3 is TGTGCCAGCAGCGACCCCCCGGGAGATTACGAGCAGTACTTC.

This clonotype turned up a few times. V is TRBV20-1 and J is TRBJ2-5, with 13 bases lining up with TRBD2. Germline V lookup: CDR1 DFQATT, CDR2 SNEGSKA (reference sequence). Trimming removed 5 bases from V and 4 bases from J; junction bases left unmatched: 4. The CDR3 is made up of 14 amino acids. As DNA, the CDR3 is TGCAGTGCTGGGGGACTAGCGGGGAGAGAGACCCAGTACTTC. It translates to CSAGGLAGRETQYF.

This clonotype was observed many times. The rearrangement links TRBV15 to TRBJ2-7, with a possible D match to TRBD1 (6 bases). Trimming took off 2 bases at V and 8 bases at J, with 22 bases between the two ends. Germline CDR1 reads LNHNV; CDR2 reads YYDKDF (reference sequence). CDR3 size: 16 residues. The CDR3 DNA follows: TGTGCCACCAGCAGATCCACAAGACAGGCTCCCGGTCAGCAGTACTTC. It is translated as CATSRSTRQAPGQQYF.

This CDR3 reads CASSTSLAGGNNEQFF. The CDR3, as DNA: TGTGCCAGCAGCACCTCCTTAGCGGGAGGGAACAATGAGCAGTTCTTC. The chain joins TRBV3-1 to TRBJ2-1; 11 nucleotides line up with TRBD2. The CDR3 sequence is 16 residues long. Germline V CDR1 and CDR2: LGHDT, YNNKEL (reference sequence). Losses at the gene ends were 5 bases for V and 5 bases for J; bases not matched to a gene: 8.

The table lists this clonotype with many counts. The V gene is TRBV11-3, the J gene TRBJ2-1, with TRBD1 identical over 7 bases. The CDR3 runs to 13 residues. CDR1 is SGHNT, CDR2 YENEEA, per germline. V trimming: 4 bases; J trimming: 10 bases; junction bases outside the gene matches: 7. This chain's CDR3 is CASSSRQGNEQFF. The CDR3 DNA is TGTGCCAGCAGCTCACGACAGGGAAACGAGCAGTTCTTC.

In regard to this clonotype: Germline is not matched at one junction end, which may reflect a read error. The rearrangement links TRBV14 to TRBJ2-1; 7 bases match TRBD1. This CDR3 region has 16 residues. Germline CDR1 SGHDN, CDR2 FVKESK. The DNA of the CDR3 is TGTGCCAGCAGCCCCCAGGGGGACAGTTTCCACAATGAGCAGGTCTTC. Its translation is CASSPQGDSFHNEQVF.

The rearrangement links TRBV21-1 to TRBJ2-1; the D call of TRBD1 is as the table states it, not checked on the DNA. TRBV21-1 is labeled a pseudogene. CDR3 size: 16 residues. The CDR3 region has the DNA TGTGCCAGCTGCCCCGGGGGAAAACGCTCCTACAATGAGCAGTTCTTC. Protein sequence: CASCPGGKRSYNEQFF.

This clonotype occurred a few times. CDR3 loop: CASSLDIGPGTDTQYF. Written as DNA, the CDR3 is TGTGCCAGCAGCTTAGATATCGGCCCAGGCACAGATACGCAGTATTTT. The chain is built from TRBV7-9 and TRBJ2-3; D is uncertain. This CDR3 has 16 residues. The V end was cut by 1 base, the J end by 1 base, with 12 bases between. Germline V lookup: CDR1 SEHNR, CDR2 FQNEAQ (reference sequence).

This clonotype was seen only a few times. V and J are TRBV10-3 and TRBJ1-5; D unresolved. The CDR3 extends over 15 amino acids. V lost 0 bases and J lost 7, with 13 bases in between. The germline CDR1 and CDR2 sequences are ENHRY and SYGVKD. The CDR3 sequence: CAISESIGQNQPQHF. The CDR3 DNA reads as TGTGCCATCAGTGAGTCGATTGGCCAGAACCAGCCCCAGCATTTT.

This chain connects TRBV5-1 to TRBJ2-7, with TRBD2 matching over 9 bases. The CDR3 covers 15 residues. Trimming at V came to 5 bases and at J to 7 bases, leaving 13 bases not matched to a gene. Germline lookup yields CDR1 SGHRS and CDR2 YFSETQ. CDR3 residues: CASRLAGAEGYEQYF. The CDR3 region has the DNA TGCGCCAGCAGATTAGCGGGGGCTGAGGGATATGAGCAGTACTTC.

The chain joins TRBV19 to TRBJ2-1, with TRBD2 matching over 11 bases. This CDR3 is 15 amino acids long. The germline V gene encodes CDR1 LNHDA and CDR2 SQIVND (reference sequence). The V segment lost 5 bases and the J segment 9 bases; nucleotides outside the gene matches: 9. CDR3 in amino acids: CASSVTSGSFGEQFF. As DNA, the CDR3 is TGTGCCAGTAGTGTCACTAGCGGGAGTTTCGGTGAGCAGTTCTTC.

The chain recombines TRBV7-9 with TRBJ2-1; 11 bases fit TRBD2. The CDR3 runs 15 residues. CDR1 and CDR2 (germline): SEHNR, FQNEAQ (reference sequence). With V trimmed by 1 base and J by 8 bases, 4 bases remained unmatched. The chain's CDR3 is CASSLGLAGIHEQFF. CDR3 nucleotide sequence: TGTGCCAGCAGCTTAGGACTAGCGGGGATACATGAGCAGTTCTTC.

The chain carries TRBV3-1 and TRBJ1-1, with 10 bases fitting TRBD1. V dropped 3 bases and J dropped 8; count of bases not matched to a gene: 6. The CDR3 length is 14 residues. CDR1 is LGHDT, CDR2 YNNKEL, per germline (reference sequence). The chain's CDR3 is CASSHSDRGIEAFF. CDR3 coding DNA: TGTGCCAGCAGCCATTCGGACAGGGGGATAGAAGCTTTCTTT.

At least ten counts were recorded for this clonotype. The V and J genes are TRBV14 and TRBJ2-1; no firm D call. Germline lookup yields CDR1 SGHDN and CDR2 FVKESK. V was cut by 1 base and J by 9 bases, with 10 bases left in between. The CDR3 has 13 residues. In DNA form, the CDR3 reads TGTGCCAGCAGCCAAGGAAACCGACGTGAGCAGTTCTTC. Its protein product is CASSQGNRREQFF. The whole variable domain, remainder taken from reference TRBV14 and TRBJ2-1, is EAGVTQFPSHSVIEKGQTVTLRCDPISGHDNLYWYRRVMGKEIKFLLHFVKESKQDESGMPNNRFLAERTGGTYSTLKVQPAELEDSGVYFCASSQGNRREQFFGPGTRLTVL.

This clonotype came up many times. The chain recombines TRBV5-1 with TRBJ2-1; D is ambiguous. The CDR3 length is 14 residues. Germline V gene lookup returns CDR1 SGHRS and CDR2 YFSETQ. The V and J ends lost 4 bases and 5 bases respectively, with 13 bases between them. CDR3: CASSEGSAHNEQFF. DNA for the CDR3: TGCGCCAGCAGCGAAGGTAGTGCCCACAATGAGCAGTTCTTC.